One and the same sample provided the 20 T cell receptor beta chains below, sequenced in a study of a mutant IDH1 vaccine in newly diagnosed glioma. Profiled with immunoSEQ multiplex PCR; TCRdb holds only in-frame clones, not every one. The sample consists of 35,000 to 55,000 clones, 80% to 85% of them appearing once. Antigen specificity for these receptors is unknown. The time point is: week 35, safety follow-up. The content of each vaccine dose was 300 ug of mutant IDH1 20-mer peptide, and topical imiquimod accompanied it. The sample was PBMCs, taken from a glioma patient whose treatment included an IDH1 peptide vaccine. The receptor source for this set is a woman aged 40-49 years with glioma. Some clones in this sample may be carry-over from other donors' samples.

The rearrangement uses TRBV11-1 and TRBJ2-7; D assignment may be TRBD1 or TRBD2 (5 bases each). The CDR3 length is 15 residues. Trimming left V 5 bases short and J 5 bases short, with 19 bases between. Germline-derived CDR1 and CDR2 are SGHAT and FQDESV (reference sequence). The CDR3 DNA sequence: TGTGCCAGCAGCCAAGTTCCATTGGGGGTCCACGAGCAGTACTTC. It codes for CASSQVPLGVHEQYF.

V and J are TRBV6-6 and TRBJ1-2; no clear D. V lost 0 bases to trimming and J lost 6 bases, with 14 bases between them. Per germline, CDR1 MNHNY and CDR2 SVGAGI (reference sequence). The CDR3 is 15 amino acids. The CDR3 sequence: CASSYSSRGENGYTF. The CDR3 DNA follows: TGTGCCAGCAGTTACTCGAGTCGCGGAGAGAATGGCTACACCTTC.

V gene TRBV29-1 combines with J gene TRBJ1-2; a possible D gene is TRBD1 (6 bases). Per germline, CDR1 SQVTM and CDR2 ANQGSEA. The V and J ends lost 6 bases and 0 bases respectively, with 14 bases between them. This CDR3 spans 14 amino acids. The chain's CDR3 is CSVLEGTTNYGYTF. The CDR3 DNA reads as TGCAGCGTGCTTGAAGGGACAACTAACTATGGCTACACCTTC.

This chain connects TRBV4-1 to TRBJ2-1, with 9 bases fitting TRBD2. Trimming removed 3 bases from V and 12 bases from J; junction bases left unmatched: 15. The CDR3 totals 16 residues. CDR1 and CDR2 from the germline V gene are MGHRA and YSYEKL. The CDR3: CASSQQAASGNRWQFF. CDR3 bases: TGCGCCAGCAGCCAGCAAGCAGCTAGCGGGAATCGATGGCAGTTCTTC.

The gene calls are TRBV15 and TRBJ2-1, with D tentatively TRBD2 (7 bases). This CDR3 region has 13 residues. Germline CDR1 LNHNV, CDR2 YYDKDF (reference sequence). The V end lost 8 bases, the J end lost 4 bases, and 12 bases lay between the germline ends. As DNA, the CDR3 is TGTGCCACCGAGGAGGGGGGGTACAATGAGCAGTTCTTC. It specifies CATEEGGYNEQFF.

V and J are TRBV4-2 and TRBJ1-1; D is possibly TRBD1 (6 bases). V lost 2 bases to trimming and J lost 2 bases, with 15 bases between them. The CDR3 loop spans 16 amino acids. The germline gives CDR1 LGHNA, CDR2 YNFKEQ. The CDR3 protein is CASSQLMAQGNTEAFF. DNA of the CDR3: TGTGCCAGCAGCCAACTCATGGCACAGGGCAACACTGAAGCTTTCTTT.

The V and J genes are TRBV4-3 and TRBJ2-1; 10 bases are a match to TRBD2. Germline lookup yields CDR1 LGHNA and CDR2 YSLEER. The CDR3 contains 17 residues. V lost 8 bases and J lost 0; bases outside the gene matches: 10. CDR3 in DNA: TGCGCCAGCTCAGGTAGCGGGGGGCGAAGCTCCTACAATGAGCAGTTCTTC. Translation: CASSGSGGRSSYNEQFF.

V gene TRBV4-2 combines with J gene TRBJ2-7; tentatively, D is TRBD1 (6 bases). The V and J ends lost 0 bases and 0 bases respectively, with 9 bases between them. Germline assignment: CDR1 LGHNA and CDR2 YNFKEQ. The CDR3 runs to 15 residues. The CDR3 nucleotides are TGTGCCAGCAGCCAAGAGGGGGCGGCCTCCTACGAGCAGTACTTC. It encodes CASSQEGAASYEQYF.

The CDR3 region has the DNA TGTGCCAGCAGCGGGTTCAAGGGCCAGGCCGTTTCCTACGAGCAGTACTTC. Amino acid sequence: CASSGFKGQAVSYEQYF. The V call is TRBV5-4, the J call TRBJ2-7; D is undetermined. Per the germline V gene, CDR1 is SGHNT and CDR2 is YYREEE (reference sequence). Trimming pared 4 bases from V and 1 base from J, leaving 21 bases between. The CDR3 consists of 17 residues.

The chain recombines TRBV10-2 with TRBJ1-4; the D is unclear. Trimming pared 11 bases from V and 0 bases from J, leaving 7 bases between. Germline CDR1 WSHSY, CDR2 SAAADI. The CDR3 covers 12 residues. The CDR3 DNA is TGCGCCTCACACGCAACTAATGAAAAACTGTTTTTT. It is translated as CASHATNEKLFF.

The V gene is TRBV6-5, the J gene TRBJ1-6, with D possibly being TRBD1 (5 bases). Germline V gene lookup returns CDR1 MNHEY and CDR2 SVGAGI. With 2 bases removed from V and 10 bases from J, the gap between germline ends came to 6 bases. CDR3 length: 12 amino acids. DNA for the CDR3: TGTGCCAGCAGTTACCGGGGCTCACCCCTCCACTTT. Translation gives CASSYRGSPLHF.

The V and J genes are TRBV4-1 and TRBJ2-5; 8 bases fit TRBD2. V was clipped by 0 bases and J by 5 bases; unmatched bases: 11. Looked up from germline, CDR1 is MGHRA and CDR2 is YSYEKL. There are 17 residues in the CDR3. In DNA, the CDR3 is TGCGCCAGCAGCCAAGAGGGCCGGGCGGGAGGTCGTGAGACCCAGTACTTC. Translating it yields CASSQEGRAGGRETQYF.

The genes are TRBV5-1 and TRBJ2-7; D uncertain. This CDR3 is built from 14 residues. The germline V and J ends were trimmed by 0 bases and 2 bases, with 9 bases remaining between them. The germline gives CDR1 SGHRS, CDR2 YFSETQ. For the CDR3, the DNA is TGCGCCAGCAGCTTGGACACCAGTACCTACGAGCAGTACTTC. Translation: CASSLDTSTYEQYF.

The rearrangement links TRBV13 to TRBJ2-6; 8 bases agree with TRBD1. J lost 2 bases, V lost 5 bases, and 2 bases had no gene match. Germline lookup yields CDR1 PRHDT and CDR2 FYEKMQ (reference sequence). The CDR3 consists of 15 residues. CDR3 sequence: CASSRRGPGANVLTF. CDR3 in DNA: TGTGCCAGCAGCCGCAGGGGGCCTGGGGCCAACGTCCTGACTTTC.

The chain employs TRBV7-2 and TRBJ2-1, with D hard to call. Between the trimmed V and J ends, which lost 0 bases and 4 bases, there was a span of 13 bases. Germline CDR1 SGHTA, CDR2 FQGNSA. There are 16 residues in the CDR3. The DNA for the CDR3 is TGTGCCAGCAGCTTAGCATTCGGGTCCGCGTACAATGAGCAGTTCTTC. It translates to CASSLAFGSAYNEQFF.

This clone is a singleton in its sample. The V and J genes are TRBV9 and TRBJ2-5; 14 nucleotides align to TRBD2. There are 16 residues in the CDR3. V gave up 4 bases and J gave up 5 bases; unmatched junction bases: 7. Per germline, CDR1 SGDLS and CDR2 YYNGEE. The CDR3 loop reads CASSPLTSGRDETQYF. CDR3 nucleotides: TGTGCCAGCAGCCCTTTGACTAGCGGGAGGGATGAGACCCAGTACTTC.

The gene calls are TRBV18 and TRBJ2-6; D call uncertain. The CDR3 contains 14 residues. Between the trimmed V and J ends, which lost 1 base and 3 bases, there was a span of 4 bases. Germline CDR1 reads KGHSH; CDR2 reads LQKENI. CDR3 in amino acids: CASSPRGGANVLTF. The CDR3 bases are TGTGCCAGCTCACCACGGGGTGGGGCCAACGTCCTGACTTTC.

V is TRBV19 and J is TRBJ2-7; TRBD2 might be the D (6 bases). CDR1 LNHDA and CDR2 SQIVND come from the germline V gene (reference sequence). The length of the CDR3 is 14 residues. Trimming left V 10 bases short and J 2 bases short, with 18 bases between. This chain's CDR3 is CATGHRDFPYEQYF. DNA for the CDR3: TGTGCCACCGGCCACCGGGACTTTCCCTACGAGCAGTACTTC. Together with reference TRBV19 and TRBJ2-7, the CDR3 gives the full variable domain: DGGITQSPKYLFRKEGQNVTLSCEQNLNHDAMYWYRQDPGQGLRLIYYSQIVNDFQKGDIAEGYSVSREKKESFPLTVTSAQKNPTAFYLCATGHRDFPYEQYFGPGTRLTVT.

The chain's CDR3 is CASSGLMNTGELFF. As DNA, the CDR3 is TGTGCCAGCAGCGGGCTAATGAACACCGGGGAGCTGTTTTTT. V usage is TRBV9 and J usage is TRBJ2-2; D call uncertain. Between the trimmed V and J ends, which lost 3 bases and 1 base, there was a span of 7 bases. CDR1 is SGDLS and CDR2 is YYNGEE in the germline V gene. The CDR3 totals 14 residues.

V and J are TRBV7-2 and TRBJ1-3; the D is unclear. The CDR3 covers 15 residues. The V and J ends lost 5 bases and 0 bases respectively, with 11 bases between them. Germline CDR1 reads SGHTA; CDR2 reads FQGNSA. CDR3 sequence: CASSPKGPSGNTIYF. The CDR3 nucleotides read TGTGCCAGCAGCCCTAAGGGCCCCTCTGGAAACACCATATATTTT.